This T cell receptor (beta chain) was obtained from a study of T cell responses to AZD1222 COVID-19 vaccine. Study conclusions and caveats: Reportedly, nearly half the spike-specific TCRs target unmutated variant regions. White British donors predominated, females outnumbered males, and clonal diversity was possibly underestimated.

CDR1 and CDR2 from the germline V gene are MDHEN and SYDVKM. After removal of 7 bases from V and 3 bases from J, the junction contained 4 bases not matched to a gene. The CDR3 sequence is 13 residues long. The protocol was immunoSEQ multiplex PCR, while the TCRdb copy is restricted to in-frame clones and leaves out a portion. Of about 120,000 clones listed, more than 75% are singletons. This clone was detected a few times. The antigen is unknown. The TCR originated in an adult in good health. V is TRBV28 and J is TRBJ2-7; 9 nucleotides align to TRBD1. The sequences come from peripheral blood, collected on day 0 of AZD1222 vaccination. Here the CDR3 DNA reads TGTGCCAGCAACCCGACAGGGGGCTACGAGCAGTACTTC. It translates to CASNPTGGYEQYF.